Listed below are T cell receptor beta chains from one sample, sequenced in a study of cytomegalovirus exposure and HLA in healthy donors. Here immunoSEQ multiplex PCR was the method, and the copy in TCRdb shows in-frame clones only, minus some. The table shows 250,000 to 350,000 clones, with around 86% occurring only once. Material for sequencing was PBMCs. The receptor set was obtained from a man aged 40-55 years in good health and CMV-seropositive. CDR3s leave out the opening cysteine and the closing phenylalanine or tryptophan.

v_call	j_call	cdr3_aa
TRBV5-4	TRBJ2-3	ASSLVGAGVENTQY
TRBV30	TRBJ1-5	AWSVIGGGQPQH
TRBV7-7	TRBJ2-3	ASSLLAGGGPDTQY
TRBV2	TRBJ1-5	ASTKGGVGNQPQH
TRBV9	TRBJ2-1	ASSRGGSGPYNEQF
TRBV4-1	TRBJ2-7	ASSQVRGGSYEQY
TRBV9	TRBJ1-1	ASSVDRGMNTEAF
TRBV6-1	TRBJ2-3	ASSDEGQGTDTQY
TRBV2	TRBJ1-5	ASRGTGAIVAGNQPQH
TRBV5-1	TRBJ2-1	ASGGGIANAYNEQF